This passage covers 8 T cell receptor beta chains from one sample sequenced in a study of T cell clones after liver transplantation (dated by TCRdb to about 2019). Receptors were amplified or captured by the immunoSEQ multiplex PCR assay. In TCRdb, the immuneACCESS table is reduced to in-frame sequences with V and J assigned. These tables do not hold every clone; where another copy was compared, an unresolved V gene accounts for under half, and the others remain unexplained. The sample table lists tens of thousands of clones, 60% to 80% of them with a count of one. The ten most abundant clones make up roughly a tenth of the sample. The specimen comprised CD4+ T cells from blood, sampled at the 22-month timepoint. These receptors all come from a human patient who received a liver transplant. Some T cells seen after a transplant may have their origin in the graft donor.

V and J are TRBV7-2 and TRBJ2-1, with TRBD2 as a possible D gene (5 bases). Germline V gene data show CDR1 as SGHTA and CDR2 as FQGNSA. Deletions cut 4 bases from V and 6 bases from J, with 16 bases between. This CDR3 is 15 amino acids long. The DNA for the CDR3 is TGTGCCAGCAGCTCCGCGGGTGCCCCTTCCAATGAGCAGTTCTTC. Its translation: CASSSAGAPSNEQFF. Looking up the rest from reference TRBV7-2 and TRBJ2-1 gives the full variable domain: GAGVSQSPSNKVTEKGKDVELRCDPISGHTALYWYRQSLGQGLEFLIYFQGNSAPDKSGLPSDRFSAERTGGSVSTLTIQRTQQEDSAVYLCASSSAGAPSNEQFFGPGTRLTVL.

This chain links TRBV5-1 with TRBJ1-4; TRBD1 matches at 9 bases. The length of the CDR3 is 15 residues. Trimming cost V 1 base and J 7 bases; bases outside gene matches: 5. Per germline, CDR1 SGHRS and CDR2 YFSETQ. CDR3 residues: CASSLNRGPGEKLFF. In DNA, the CDR3 is TGCGCCAGCAGCTTGAACAGGGGGCCAGGTGAAAAACTGTTTTTT.

A few counts support this clone. The chain recombines TRBV7-9 with TRBJ1-3, with 7 bases that match TRBD1. Germline loops: CDR1 SEHNR, CDR2 FQNEAQ (reference sequence). The CDR3 runs 16 residues. The ends lost 6 bases at V and 0 bases at J; junction bases unmatched: 8. The CDR3 is CASSYTGDRSGNTIYF. DNA for the CDR3: TGTGCCAGCAGTTACACAGGGGACCGCTCTGGAAACACCATATATTTT.

This clone turned up a few times. This chain connects TRBV5-4 to TRBJ2-7; tentatively, D is TRBD2 (6 bases). The CDR3 sequence is 13 residues long. Germline CDR1 is SGHNT and CDR2 is YYREEE (reference sequence). With 2 bases removed from V and 6 bases from J, the gap between germline ends came to 12 bases. The CDR3 loop is CASSFHVEGEQYF. The CDR3 DNA sequence: TGTGCCAGCAGCTTTCACGTGGAGGGCGAGCAGTACTTC. Looking up the rest from reference TRBV5-4 and TRBJ2-7 gives the full variable domain: ETGVTQSPTHLIKTRGQQVTLRCSSQSGHNTVSWYQQALGQGPQFIFQYYREEENGRGNFPPRFSGLQFPNYSSELNVNALELDDSALYLCASSFHVEGEQYFGPGTRLTVT.

This chain's CDR3 is CASSLGTGRSGNTIYF. In nucleotides, the CDR3 is TGTGCCAGCAGCTTAGGCACAGGGCGCTCTGGAAACACCATATATTTT. The chain couples TRBV7-2 to TRBJ1-3, with a weak D call TRBD1 (6 bases). This CDR3 is built from 16 residues. From germline, CDR1 is SGHTA and CDR2 FQGNSA. The germline V and J ends were trimmed by 1 base and 0 bases, with 10 bases remaining between them.

The chain combines TRBV6-6 with TRBJ1-5, with a weak D call TRBD1 (5 bases). V lost 6 bases, J lost 2 bases, and 5 bases lay in between. There are 12 residues in the CDR3. Germline CDR1 is MNHNY and CDR2 is SVGAGI (reference sequence). DNA for the CDR3: TGTGCCAGCAGGGGGGGCAATCAGCCCCAGCATTTT. It yields the protein CASRGGNQPQHF.

This clone occurred once. The chain couples TRBV19 to TRBJ2-7; D may correspond to TRBD1 or TRBD2 (5 bases each). This CDR3 is 15 amino acids long. The germline V and J ends were trimmed by 3 bases and 3 bases, with 15 bases remaining between them. Germline lookup yields CDR1 LNHDA and CDR2 SQIVND (reference sequence). DNA of the CDR3: TGTGCCAGTAGTATGGGGTCAGGGAGAAACTACGAGCAGTACTTC. Translation: CASSMGSGRNYEQYF.

V usage is TRBV10-2 and J usage is TRBJ2-5, with a weak D call TRBD2 (5 bases). This CDR3 region has 13 residues. Trimming cost V 6 bases and J 5 bases, with 13 bases left between them. From germline, CDR1 is WSHSY and CDR2 SAAADI. The CDR3 is CASSWRRFETQYF. The CDR3 DNA follows: TGCGCCAGCAGCTGGAGGAGGTTTGAGACCCAGTACTTC.